This section outlines one T cell receptor (beta chain) sequence together with its context. These data come from a study of blood T cells in healthy people across ages. Next came a second PCR, run for roughly 6 to 11 cycles, which used a sample-barcoded 5' primer along with a J-beta primer mix. Each sample yielded at least 2.5 million CDR3-containing paired-end reads. A single record per CDR3 protein comes from TCRdb applying MiXCR to the 5' RACE reads. The sample carries some 670,000 distinct CDR3 sequences, approximately 52% recorded once. The CDR3 consists of 20 residues. Germline CDR1 and CDR2: MGHRA and YSYEKL.

This chain links TRBV4-1 with TRBJ2-1, with 10 nucleotides matching TRBD2. The J call may not be correct, given that the DNA end is closer to TRBJ2-7. The origin of this receptor is a woman of 80 years or more in good health. The source material was blood. The CDR3 nucleotides are TGCGCCAGCAGCCTATGGGGGACTAGCGTCGTAAGTGGCTCCTACAATGAGCAGTACTTC. As protein: CASSLWGTSVVSGSYNEQYF.